This T cell receptor (beta chain) is drawn from a study of graft-versus-host responses after intestinal transplantation. With respect to this clone: No antigen is known for it.

Study results and caveats: GvH clonotypes were identified within recipient marrow, with a subset emerging first in ileum or blood.

V lost 6 bases and J 3 bases, leaving 12 bases between the germline ends. CDR1 and CDR2 (germline): MGHDK, SYGVNS. The CDR3 is 14 amino acids. Using immunoSEQ multiplex PCR, the repertoire was profiled, and TCRdb retains in-frame clones only, with some absent. The table includes over 100,000 clones, 85% to 95% detected once. The receptor was derived from a human donor who received an intestinal transplant. The sequencing here drew on unstimulated CD8+ T cells sorted from spleen or lymph node cells, taken before intestinal transplant. The genes are TRBV25-1 and TRBJ2-1, with a possible D match to TRBD1 (8 bases). Here the CDR3 reads CASSYRGGYNEQFF. DNA of the CDR3: TGTGCCAGCAGCTACAGGGGGGGCTACAATGAGCAGTTCTTC. Together with reference TRBV25-1 and TRBJ2-1, the CDR3 gives the full variable domain: EADIYQTPRYLVIGTGKKITLECSQTMGHDKMYWYQQDPGMELHLIHYSYGVNSTEKGDLSSESTVSRIRTEHFPLTLESARPSHTSQYLCASSYRGGYNEQFFGPGTRLTVL.